This T cell receptor (beta chain) appears in the sequencing data of a study of early T cells in non-severe SARS-CoV-2 infection. This clonotype was counted many times. The target antigen is unknown. Unique molecular identifier tags were affixed to discrete cDNA molecules. TCRdb recomputed calls from the 5' RACE reads with MiXCR, one row per CDR3 protein. The data show 60,000 to 75,000 distinct CDR3 sequences, about an eighth seen once. Study-wide results and caveats: Clonotype matching in VDJdb favored anti-spike CD8 responses and did not capture private and CD4 specificities.

The CDR3 runs 16 residues. CDR1 and CDR2 (germline): MNHEY, SVGAGI. V dropped 6 bases and J dropped 4 bases, with 21 bases sitting between them. The TCR comes from an adult who was a healthcare worker with PCR-confirmed SARS-CoV-2 infection or an uninfected control (not recorded which). The sample in question was whole blood, obtained at baseline. This sequence joins TRBV6-5 and TRBJ1-2; possible D gene TRBD1, 5 bases. CDR3 in amino acids: CASRQGTGGFGYGYTF. The DNA for the CDR3 is TGTGCCAGCAGGCAAGGGACGGGGGGATTTGGCTATGGCTACACCTTC.